Each of the 30 T cell receptor beta chains below was sequenced from the same sample in a study of CD8 T cells in ankylosing spondylitis. Using its own MiXCR run on the 5' RACE reads, TCRdb lists one record per CDR3 protein. Of roughly 670,000 distinct CDR3 sequences in the sample, over 15% were seen once. No cognate antigen is known for these TCRs. General study points: Ankylosing spondylitis blood appeared to carry a characteristic TCR beta motif of roughly eight highly homologous variants.

Sequencing used blood, either unsorted or a sorted T cell fraction (not recorded which). These receptors originate from a male donor with ankylosing spondylitis.

This clonotype was detected a few times. The chain employs TRBV7-9 and TRBJ1-5, with D unresolved. The CDR3 extends over 14 amino acids. V was cut by 6 bases and J by 3 bases, with 12 bases left in between. Germline CDR1 and CDR2: SEHNR and FQNEAQ (reference sequence). CDR3 loop: CASSTDANNQPQHF. The DNA for the CDR3 is TGTGCCAGCAGTACGGACGCTAACAATCAGCCCCAGCATTTT.

The chain is built from TRBV7-9 and TRBJ1-2, with 8 positions matching TRBD1. The trim removed 10 bases at V and 7 bases at J, leaving 11 bases unmatched. This CDR3 is built from 13 residues. The V gene's germline CDR1 is SEHNR and CDR2 FQNEAQ (reference sequence). The CDR3 protein is CATPTGEGFGYTF. The CDR3 DNA follows: TGTGCCACCCCGACAGGGGAGGGCTTTGGCTACACCTTC.

This clonotype has just a few counts. This chain joins TRBV6-1 and TRBJ2-1; 7 nucleotides agree with TRBD2. From germline, CDR1 is MNHNS and CDR2 SASEGT. The CDR3 is made up of 16 amino acids. J was trimmed by 5 bases and V by 6 bases; bases with no gene match: 13. The CDR3 DNA follows: TGTGCCAGCAGACCGAGCAGTGCGGGAGCAAACAATGAGCAGTTCTTC. It yields the protein CASRPSSAGANNEQFF.

The chain links TRBV4-1 to TRBJ2-1; D is unresolved. CDR3 length: 15 amino acids. Trimming removed 1 base from V and 9 bases from J, with 16 bases in between. CDR1 and CDR2 from the germline V gene are MGHRA and YSYEKL. The CDR3 spells CASSQAWLPLGEQFF. In DNA, the CDR3 is TGCGCCAGCAGCCAAGCCTGGCTCCCACTGGGTGAGCAGTTCTTC.

The genes are TRBV19 and TRBJ2-1; 7 bases align to TRBD2. CDR3 length: 15 residues. Per germline, CDR1 LNHDA and CDR2 SQIVND (reference sequence). With V trimmed by 8 bases and J by 2 bases, 9 bases remained unmatched. The CDR3 protein is CASAKSGGPYNEQFF. DNA of the CDR3: TGTGCCAGTGCAAAATCGGGAGGACCCTACAATGAGCAGTTCTTC.

Many counts were recorded for this clonotype. J is TRBJ1-1 and V is TRBV12-3 or TRBV12-4; D may be TRBD1 (5 bases). Trimming cost V 6 bases and J 4 bases, with 12 bases left between them. The CDR3 has 13 amino acids. The CDR3: CASRPGGGTEAFF. In DNA, the CDR3 is TGTGCCAGCAGACCCGGGGGGGGCACTGAAGCTTTCTTT.

J is TRBJ2-2 and V is TRBV5-6, with TRBD1 matching over 9 bases. CDR1 and CDR2 from the germline V gene are SGHDT and YYEEEE. Trimming at V came to 3 bases and at J to 6 bases, leaving 12 bases not matched to a gene. The CDR3 runs to 17 residues. CDR3 in amino acids: CASSWLDRGILSGELFF. The CDR3 DNA follows: TGTGCCAGCAGCTGGTTAGACAGGGGGATTCTGTCCGGGGAGCTGTTTTTT.

The V call is TRBV10-3, the J call TRBJ2-5, with TRBD2 matching 7 bases. This CDR3 contains 14 residues. CDR1 is ENHRY and CDR2 is SYGVKD in the germline V gene. The V gene end was trimmed by 6 bases and the J gene end by 4 bases; junction bases not matched to a gene: 8. The chain's CDR3 is CAIRGTSEGETQYF. The CDR3 DNA follows: TGTGCCATCAGGGGCACTAGCGAGGGAGAGACCCAGTACTTC.

There are a few counts of this clonotype. The V gene is TRBV7-9, the J gene TRBJ1-2; unclear D gene. The CDR3 totals 14 residues. The V and J ends lost 5 bases and 3 bases respectively, with 13 bases between them. Germline loops: CDR1 SEHNR, CDR2 FQNEAQ (reference sequence). CDR3 sequence (DNA): TGTGCCAGCAGCCCCACAGACGGCTACTATGGCTACACCTTC. Encoded protein: CASSPTDGYYGYTF.

In this sample, this clonotype turned up a few times. CDR3 sequence (DNA): TGTGCCAGCAGCCGGGGGGCCGGCGGCACTGAAGCTTTCTTT. Its protein is CASSRGAGGTEAFF. V gene TRBV13 combines with J gene TRBJ1-1, with D possibly TRBD1 on 6 matching bases. The CDR3 totals 14 residues. Germline V CDR1 and CDR2: PRHDT, FYEKMQ (reference sequence). The germline V and J ends were trimmed by 5 bases and 4 bases, with 14 bases remaining between them. Variable domain in full (rest from reference TRBV13 and TRBJ1-1): AAGVIQSPRHLIKEKRETATLKCYPIPRHDTVYWYQQGPGQDPQFLISFYEKMQSDKGSIPDRFSAQQFSDYHSELNMSSLELGDSALYFCASSRGAGGTEAFFGQGTRLTVV.

This chain links TRBV12-3 or TRBV12-4 with TRBJ2-2; TRBD1 or TRBD2 may be the D gene (6 bases each). Trimming took 5 bases from V and 2 from J, leaving 12 bases between them. The CDR3 length is 15 residues. In DNA form, the CDR3 reads TGTGCCAGCAGTAAAGTCGGGGGCAACACCGGGGAGCTGTTTTTT. This translates into CASSKVGGNTGELFF.

V is TRBV20-1 and J is TRBJ2-7, with D perhaps matching TRBD2 (6 bases). CDR3 size: 14 residues. Trimming removed 3 bases from V and 2 bases from J, with 14 bases in between. Germline V gene lookup returns CDR1 DFQATT and CDR2 SNEGSKA (reference sequence). The CDR3 loop reads CSARASGGPYEQYF. The CDR3 region has the DNA TGCAGTGCTAGGGCTTCCGGGGGACCCTACGAGCAGTACTTC.

The chain couples TRBV6-5 to TRBJ1-2; D unresolved. Per germline, CDR1 MNHEY and CDR2 SVGAGI. The CDR3 is made up of 13 amino acids. The ends were cut back, 2 bases at V and 7 bases at J, with 11 bases in the middle. CDR3 sequence: CASSYGLISGYTF. As DNA, the CDR3 is TGTGCCAGCAGTTACGGGCTGATCTCTGGCTACACCTTC.

In its sample, this clonotype was seen a few times. The chain combines TRBV7-2 with TRBJ2-3; D is ambiguous. Germline values: CDR1 SGHTA, CDR2 FQGNSA. Trimming shortened V by 5 bases and J by 1 base, and 16 bases separated the two germline ends. The CDR3 is made up of 16 amino acids. The CDR3 DNA reads TGTGCCAGCAGCCTCGTGTCCAGCTTCCGCACAGATACGCAGTATTTT. Translating it yields CASSLVSSFRTDTQYF.

This clonotype has a handful of counts. The chain combines TRBV20-1 with TRBJ2-1, with unresolved D. Germline V lookup: CDR1 DFQATT, CDR2 SNEGSKA (reference sequence). V was clipped by 5 bases and J by 10 bases, with 24 bases between them. The length of the CDR3 is 15 residues. CDR3: CSAPYILEAPEEQFF. DNA of the CDR3: TGCAGTGCTCCGTACATACTCGAGGCGCCTGAGGAGCAGTTCTTC.

This clonotype was recorded a few times. The DNA of the CDR3 is TGTGCCAGCAGGGGGACAGCCAGTACTAATTCACCCCTCCACTTT. This gives the protein CASRGTASTNSPLHF. The chain carries TRBV7-6 and TRBJ1-6; 7 positions agree with TRBD1. Germline CDR1 is SGHVS and CDR2 is FNYEAQ. This CDR3 is built from 15 residues. V shed 6 bases and J 6 bases; nucleotides not matched to a gene: 8.

In this sample, this clonotype turned up a few times. The chain uses TRBV30 and TRBJ1-6; D not resolved. Deletions cut 2 bases from V and 10 bases from J, with 12 bases between. CDR3 size: 13 residues. From germline, CDR1 is GTSNPN and CDR2 SVGIG (reference sequence). The CDR3 region is CAWSSRKGSPLHF. The DNA of the CDR3 is TGTGCCTGGAGTTCTCGGAAAGGGTCACCCCTCCACTTT.

The sample holds a few counts of this clonotype. V gene TRBV10-3 combines with J gene TRBJ1-3; 8 bases map to TRBD1. The CDR3 loop spans 16 amino acids. Trimming at V came to 1 base and at J to 3 bases, leaving 5 bases not matched to a gene. Per the germline V gene, CDR1 is ENHRY and CDR2 is SYGVKD. The CDR3 here is CAISEFSDRDGNTIYF. Here the CDR3 DNA reads TGTGCCATCAGTGAGTTCTCGGACAGGGATGGAAACACCATATATTTT.

This clonotype was seen a few times. Here the CDR3 DNA reads TGTGCCAGCAGCTCAAGACAGGGCGGGGATCAGCCCCAGCATTTT. As protein: CASSSRQGGDQPQHF. The chain couples TRBV7-2 to TRBJ1-5; 7 nucleotides match TRBD1. After removal of 4 bases from V and 5 bases from J, the junction contained 8 bases not matched to a gene. The CDR3 length is 15 residues. The germline gives CDR1 SGHTA, CDR2 FQGNSA.

This clonotype has a count of ten or more. The V gene is TRBV15, the J gene TRBJ1-5, with D hard to call. The germline gives CDR1 LNHNV, CDR2 YYDKDF (reference sequence). V lost 0 bases to trimming and J lost 1 base, with 10 bases between them. The CDR3 has 16 residues. Here the CDR3 reads CATSRDRPGSNQPQHF. DNA for the CDR3: TGTGCCACCAGCAGAGATAGGCCAGGAAGCAATCAGCCCCAGCATTTT.

V and J are TRBV25-1 and TRBJ1-1, with D possibly TRBD1 on 5 matching bases. The CDR3 extends over 13 amino acids. CDR1 and CDR2 from the germline V gene are MGHDK and SYGVNS. Trimming took 7 bases from V and 4 from J, leaving 13 bases between them. CDR3 DNA sequence: TGTGCCAGCATGAAGGGGAAAGGCACTGAAGCTTTCTTT. Protein product: CASMKGKGTEAFF. The full variable domain, rest sourced from reference TRBV25-1 and TRBJ1-1, is EADIYQTPRYLVIGTGKKITLECSQTMGHDKMYWYQQDPGMELHLIHYSYGVNSTEKGDLSSESTVSRIRTEHFPLTLESARPSHTSQYLCASMKGKGTEAFFGQGTRLTVV.

The chain employs TRBV11-2 and TRBJ2-7, with D perhaps given as TRBD1 or TRBD2 (8 bases each). The V gene lost 5 bases and the J gene lost 3 bases, with 17 bases spanning the gap. The CDR3 length is 15 residues. Germline lookup yields CDR1 SGHAT and CDR2 FQNNGV. The CDR3 reads CASSQGQGLGYEQYF. Written as DNA, the CDR3 is TGTGCCAGCAGCCAAGGACAGGGACTAGGCTACGAGCAGTACTTC.

This clonotype occurred a few times. The chain is built from TRBV6-2 or TRBV6-3 and TRBJ1-1, with no clear D. Per the germline V gene, CDR1 is MNHEY and CDR2 is SVGEGT. V gave up 5 bases and J gave up 1 base, with 8 bases separating them. This CDR3 is built from 13 residues. This chain's CDR3 is CASSGWTNTEAFF. The CDR3, as DNA: TGTGCCAGCAGTGGGTGGACGAACACTGAAGCTTTCTTT.

This clonotype was observed at least ten times. This chain uses TRBV5-1 with TRBJ2-1; 7 bases align to TRBD2. This CDR3 is 15 amino acids long. Germline CDR1 is SGHRS and CDR2 is YFSETQ. The junction had 9 bases not matched to a gene; V was cut back by 0 bases and J by 9 bases. CDR3 sequence (DNA): TGCGCCAGCAGCTTGGCTAGCGGATCCCGGGGTGAGCAGTTCTTC. Residues: CASSLASGSRGEQFF.

The chain carries TRBV11-1 and TRBJ2-7; possible D gene TRBD2, 6 bases. The CDR3 totals 14 residues. The V end was cut by 3 bases, the J end by 12 bases, with 21 bases between. Germline lookup yields CDR1 SGHAT and CDR2 FQDESV (reference sequence). The CDR3 reads CASSLGGKGRSPYF. CDR3 nucleotides: TGTGCCAGCAGCTTGGGGGGAAAAGGGCGTTCGCCGTACTTC.

J is TRBJ2-6 and V is TRBV10-3; a weak D match, TRBD2 (5 bases). From germline, CDR1 is ENHRY and CDR2 SYGVKD. The CDR3 contains 15 residues. Trimming removed 10 bases at V and 2 bases at J, with 15 bases between. Here the CDR3 reads CATKKRAAGANVLTF. The CDR3 DNA reads TGTGCCACCAAAAAGAGGGCGGCTGGGGCCAACGTCCTGACTTTC.

This clonotype was seen a few times. The rearrangement links TRBV10-3 to TRBJ2-3, with TRBD2 matching over 8 bases. Trimming at V came to 4 bases and at J to 2 bases, leaving 5 bases not matched to a gene. The germline CDR1 and CDR2 sequences are ENHRY and SYGVKD. The CDR3 totals 15 residues. CDR3 protein: CAISAGLGPTDTQYF. The CDR3 DNA follows: TGTGCCATCAGTGCGGGACTAGGCCCCACAGATACGCAGTATTTT.

In its sample, this clonotype was seen a few times. The chain recombines TRBV7-9 with TRBJ2-7; 8 bases align to TRBD1. Unmatched junction bases numbered 11, after V lost 5 bases and J lost 2 bases. The germline gives CDR1 SEHNR, CDR2 FQNEAQ (reference sequence). This CDR3 contains 16 residues. CDR3 in amino acids: CASSGIRDRPTYEQYF. For the CDR3, the DNA is TGTGCCAGCAGCGGTATCCGGGACAGGCCAACCTACGAGCAGTACTTC.

The V gene is TRBV6-1, the J gene TRBJ2-1; 9 bases fit TRBD1. J gave up 10 bases and V 4 bases, and 5 bases lay outside the gene matches. The CDR3 has 13 residues. CDR1 and CDR2 (germline): MNHNS, SASEGT. The CDR3: CASSAGTGYEQFF. The CDR3 DNA is TGTGCCAGCAGTGCCGGGACAGGGTACGAGCAGTTCTTC.

CDR3 in amino acids: CASSQAGGNTGELFF. CDR3 in DNA: TGCGCCAGCAGCCAAGCGGGAGGGAACACCGGGGAGCTGTTTTTT. The genes are TRBV4-3 and TRBJ2-2; 7 bases map to TRBD2. Germline V gene lookup returns CDR1 LGHNA and CDR2 YSLEER. The CDR3 totals 15 residues. With 1 base clipped from V and 1 base from J, the junction kept 0 bases outside the gene matches.